This TCR beta chain was captured by sequencing in a study of OX40 agonist ivuxolimab in advanced cancers. Study-wide background: Ivuxolimab, which patients received intravenously every 2 weeks, was dosed at 0.01 to 10 mg/kg. Previous treatment with anti-PD-1, anti-PD-L1 or anti-CTLA-4 therapy was allowed; about 37% had received some. Three patients, one with hepatocellular carcinoma and two with cutaneous melanoma, responded partially.

V lost 0 bases, J lost 4 bases, and 15 bases lay in between. Per the germline V gene, CDR1 is MNHEY and CDR2 is SVGAGI. The CDR3 extends over 16 amino acids. The repertoire was sequenced with immunoSEQ multiplex PCR; TCRdb's copy has only in-frame clones and lacks some. The repertoire includes about 110,000 clones, under 95% of them detected once, and around 0.7% sits in the top ten. This chain links TRBV6-5 with TRBJ2-5; tentatively, D is TRBD2 (7 bases). The specimen comprised CD4+ or CD8+ T cells sorted from blood, sampled in a trial of the OX40 agonist ivuxolimab. The TCR comes from an adult with an advanced solid tumor such as melanoma, head and neck, liver or kidney cancer. The CDR3 region has the DNA TGTGCCAGCAGTTACTCGGGGGGGCCTATACTAGAGACCCAGTACTTC. Its translation is CASSYSGGPILETQYF.